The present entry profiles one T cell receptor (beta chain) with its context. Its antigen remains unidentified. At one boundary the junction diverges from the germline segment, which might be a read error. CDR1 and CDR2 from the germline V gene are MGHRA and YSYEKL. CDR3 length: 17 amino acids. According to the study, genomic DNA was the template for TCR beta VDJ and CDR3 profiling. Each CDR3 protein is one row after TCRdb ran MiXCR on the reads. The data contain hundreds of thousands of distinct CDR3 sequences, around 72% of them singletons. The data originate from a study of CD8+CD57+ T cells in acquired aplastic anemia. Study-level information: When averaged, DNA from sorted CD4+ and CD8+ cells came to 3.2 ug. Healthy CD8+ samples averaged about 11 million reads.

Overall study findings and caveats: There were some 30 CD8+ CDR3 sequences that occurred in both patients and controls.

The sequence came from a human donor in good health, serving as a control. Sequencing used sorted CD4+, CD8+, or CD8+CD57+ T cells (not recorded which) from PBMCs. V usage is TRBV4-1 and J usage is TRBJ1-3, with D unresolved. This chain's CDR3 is CASSQTLVIGLSPTIYF. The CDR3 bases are TGTGCCAGCAGCCAGACCCTCGTGATCGGGTTAAGTCCCACCATATATTTT.